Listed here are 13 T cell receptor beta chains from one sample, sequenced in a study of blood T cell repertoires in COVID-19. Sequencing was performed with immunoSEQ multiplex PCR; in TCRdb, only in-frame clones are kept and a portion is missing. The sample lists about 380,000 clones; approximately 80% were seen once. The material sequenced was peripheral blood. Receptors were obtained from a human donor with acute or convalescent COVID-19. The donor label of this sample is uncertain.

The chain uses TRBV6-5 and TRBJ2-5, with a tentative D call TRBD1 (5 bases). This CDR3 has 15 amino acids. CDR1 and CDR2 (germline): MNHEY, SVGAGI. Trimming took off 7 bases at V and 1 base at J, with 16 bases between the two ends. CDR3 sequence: CASKQTALLQETQYF. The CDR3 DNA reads TGTGCCAGCAAACAGACAGCTCTACTCCAAGAGACCCAGTACTTC.

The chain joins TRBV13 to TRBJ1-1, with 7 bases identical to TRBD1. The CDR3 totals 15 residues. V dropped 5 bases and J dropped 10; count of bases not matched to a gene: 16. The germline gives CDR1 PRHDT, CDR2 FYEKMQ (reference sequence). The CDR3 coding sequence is TGTGCCAGCAGCCCTCCGGGGGCGTTGACAGGGCGAGCTTTCTTT. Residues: CASSPPGALTGRAFF.

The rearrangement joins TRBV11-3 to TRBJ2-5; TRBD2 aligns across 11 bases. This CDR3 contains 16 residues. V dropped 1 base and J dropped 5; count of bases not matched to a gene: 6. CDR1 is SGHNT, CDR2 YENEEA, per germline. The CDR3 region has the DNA TGTGCCAGCAGCTTAGGCCTACTAGCGGGAGAGGAGACCCAGTACTTC. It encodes CASSLGLLAGEETQYF. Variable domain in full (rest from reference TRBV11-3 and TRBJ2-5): EAGVVQSPRYKIIEKKQPVAFWCNPISGHNTLYWYLQNLGQGPELLIRYENEEAVDDSQLPKDRFSAERLKGVDSTLKIQPAELGDSAVYLCASSLGLLAGEETQYFGPGTRLLVL.

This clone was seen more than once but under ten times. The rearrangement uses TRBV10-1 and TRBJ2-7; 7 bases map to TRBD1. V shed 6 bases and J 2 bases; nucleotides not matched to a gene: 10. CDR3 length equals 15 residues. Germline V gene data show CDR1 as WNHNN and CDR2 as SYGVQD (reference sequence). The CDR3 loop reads CASSDMGQPPYEQYF. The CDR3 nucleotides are TGCGCCAGCAGCGACATGGGACAGCCCCCCTACGAGCAGTACTTC.

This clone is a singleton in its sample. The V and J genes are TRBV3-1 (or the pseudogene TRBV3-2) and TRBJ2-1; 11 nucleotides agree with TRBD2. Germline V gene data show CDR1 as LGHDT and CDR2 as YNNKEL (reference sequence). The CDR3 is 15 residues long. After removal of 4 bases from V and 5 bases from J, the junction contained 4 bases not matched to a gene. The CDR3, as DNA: TGTGCCAGCAGCCCGGGACTAGCGGACCACAATGAGCAGTTCTTC. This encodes CASSPGLADHNEQFF.

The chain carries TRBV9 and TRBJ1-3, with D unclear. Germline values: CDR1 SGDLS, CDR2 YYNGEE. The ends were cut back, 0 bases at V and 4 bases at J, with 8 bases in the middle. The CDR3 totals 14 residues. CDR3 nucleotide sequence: TGTGCCAGCAGCGTAGCAGGAAGGGGAAACACCATATATTTT. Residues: CASSVAGRGNTIYF.

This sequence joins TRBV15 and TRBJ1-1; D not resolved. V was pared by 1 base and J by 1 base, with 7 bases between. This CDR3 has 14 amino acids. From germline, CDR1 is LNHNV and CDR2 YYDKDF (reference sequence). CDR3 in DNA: TGTGCCACCAGCAGAGTGACACAGAACACTGAAGCTTTCTTT. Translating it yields CATSRVTQNTEAFF.

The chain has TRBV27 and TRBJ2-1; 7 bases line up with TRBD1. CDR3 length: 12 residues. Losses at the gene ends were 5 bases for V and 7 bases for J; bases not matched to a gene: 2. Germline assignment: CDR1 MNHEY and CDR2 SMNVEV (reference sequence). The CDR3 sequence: CASSNRGNEQFF. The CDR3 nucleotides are TGTGCCAGCAGTAACAGGGGAAATGAGCAGTTCTTC.

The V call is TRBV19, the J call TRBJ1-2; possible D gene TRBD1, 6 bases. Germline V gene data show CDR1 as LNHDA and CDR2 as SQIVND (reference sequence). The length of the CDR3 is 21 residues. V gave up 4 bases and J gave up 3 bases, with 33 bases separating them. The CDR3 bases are TGTGCCAGTAGTAGCCACAGTCAGAACAGGGTAGCATTCGGTGGTGACTATGGCTACACCTTC. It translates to CASSSHSQNRVAFGGDYGYTF.

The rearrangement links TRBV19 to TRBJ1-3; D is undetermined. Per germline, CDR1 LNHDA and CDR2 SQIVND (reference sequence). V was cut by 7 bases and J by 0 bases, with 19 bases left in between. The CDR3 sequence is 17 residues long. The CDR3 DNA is TGTGCCAGTACCCCCTGGTCCCAGGCCTTCTCTGGAAACACCATATATTTT. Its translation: CASTPWSQAFSGNTIYF.

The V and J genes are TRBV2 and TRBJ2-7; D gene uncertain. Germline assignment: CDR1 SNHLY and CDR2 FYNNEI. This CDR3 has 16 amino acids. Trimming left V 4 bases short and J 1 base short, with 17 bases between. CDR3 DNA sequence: TGTGCCAGCAGTGTCCCCTTTCGGGTTAAATCCTACGAGCAGTACTTC. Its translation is CASSVPFRVKSYEQYF.

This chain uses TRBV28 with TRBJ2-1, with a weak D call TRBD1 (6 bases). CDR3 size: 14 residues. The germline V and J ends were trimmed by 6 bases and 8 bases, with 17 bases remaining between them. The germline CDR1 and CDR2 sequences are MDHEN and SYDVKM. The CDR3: CASRGAGVIDEQFF. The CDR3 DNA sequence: TGTGCCAGCAGGGGGGCAGGGGTAATAGATGAGCAGTTCTTC.

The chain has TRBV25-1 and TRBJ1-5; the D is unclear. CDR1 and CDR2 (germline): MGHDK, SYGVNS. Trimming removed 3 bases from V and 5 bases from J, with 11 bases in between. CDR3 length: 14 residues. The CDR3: CASSENWGDQPQHF. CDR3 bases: TGTGCCAGCAGTGAGAACTGGGGAGATCAGCCCCAGCATTTT.